Listed below are T cell receptor beta chains from one sample, sequenced in a study of shared clonotypes between healthy human individuals. Using immunoSEQ multiplex PCR, the repertoire was profiled, and TCRdb retains in-frame clones only, with some absent. The table lists some 2,100,000 clones, almost 96% of them singletons, with 0.1% to 0.15% in the top ten. The material sequenced was naive CD4+ T cells sorted from blood. These receptors were collected from a man aged 18 to 35 in good health. The conserved cysteine and the conserved F or W are not part of the CDR3 here. The order of the fields is V gene, D gene, J gene, CDR3 length, CDR3 protein. D genes are given only for firm matches.

>TRBV10-1|-|TRBJ1-4|12
ASSESRRGEKLF
>TRBV18|TRBD2|TRBJ2-7|12
ASSPTSSVIEQY
>TRBV18|TRBD2|TRBJ2-5|15
ASSPFTSGRFQETQY
>TRBV25-1|-|TRBJ1-2|12
ASSEPGLNYGYT
>TRBV6-6|TRBD1|TRBJ1-2|14
ASRDPTTGSPYGYT
>TRBV6-1|TRBD1|TRBJ2-2|12
ATNAGQGTGELF
>TRBV18|-|TRBJ1-5|13
ASSPDGLSNQPQH
>TRBV28|-|TRBJ2-2|12
ASSFLKATGELF
>TRBV25-1|-|TRBJ2-6|12
ASGARLNSNVLT
>TRBV10-2|-|TRBJ2-7|9
ASSEPGVVG
>TRBV27|-|TRBJ1-6|12
ATSWGGGDSPLH
>TRBV28|TRBD1|TRBJ2-3|11
ASMDRVTDTQY
>TRBV27|TRBD1|TRBJ2-1|13
ASSLQGARYNEQF
>TRBV7-9|-|TRBJ1-1|11
ASSLYQGTEAF
>TRBV4-3|-|TRBJ2-1|14
ASSQDPGTFSREQF
>TRBV5-4|TRBD1|TRBJ1-2|14
ASRPNPTGGNYGYT
>TRBV9|-|TRBJ2-2|12
ASRTEANTGELF
>TRBV5-1|-|TRBJ1-1|14
ASSVEPANPNTEAF
>TRBV25-1|-|-|11
ASSTPTGSEQY
>TRBV29-1|-|TRBJ1-2|10
SVQQDNYGYT
>TRBV9|TRBD2|TRBJ2-3|15
ASSPEGTSGLTDTQY
>TRBV23-1|TRBD1|TRBJ1-2|13
ASTPYRQGWDGYT
>TRBV7-9|-|TRBJ1-1|12
ASSLQGSVTEAF
>TRBV6-5|TRBD1|TRBJ2-7|13
ASSRAAQGAYEQY
>TRBV5-1|TRBD1|TRBJ1-6|13
ASSLDRGGNSPLH
>TRBV30|TRBD2|TRBJ2-2|14
AWSRDYSPFTGELF
>TRBV6-4|TRBD1|TRBJ2-3|12
ASGDRGEPDTQY
>TRBV30|-|TRBJ2-2|11
AWSVAETGELF
>TRBV7-9|-|TRBJ1-3|11
ASSLTAGNTIY
>TRBV7-2|-|TRBJ1-5|15
ASSLGGSGGSNQPQH
>TRBV7-3|-|TRBJ1-2|13
ASSLTPGNKYGYT
>TRBV7-2|-|TRBJ2-1|12
ASSLDITVNEQF
>TRBV7-2|-|TRBJ2-3|13
ASSQQVVSTDTQY
>TRBV28|TRBD1|TRBJ2-7|13
ASTPLGTGGFEQY
>TRBV7-2|-|TRBJ2-7|11
ASSPTGSYEQY
>TRBV6-5|TRBD1|TRBJ2-3|13
ASSYRDRGFYTQY
>TRBV2|-|TRBJ2-3|14
ASSWGGPVSGDTQY
>TRBV5-1|-|TRBJ2-7|12
ASSLVAGSYEQY
>TRBV7-6|-|TRBJ1-1|11
ASSYNENTEAF
>TRBV18|-|TRBJ1-1|12
ASSPPNRVAEAF
>TRBV25-1|TRBD1|TRBJ2-3|15
ASSEPGQGAYTDTQY
>TRBV6-5|TRBD2|TRBJ2-1|10
ASSLDGRPQF
>TRBV6-5|-|TRBJ2-7|12
ASSYSRGPYEQY
>TRBV6-5|-|TRBJ1-1|12
ASSRNSVNTEAF
>TRBV28|TRBD1|TRBJ2-2|15
ASSPPPTGGAGGELF
>TRBV18|TRBD2|TRBJ2-1|12
ASSPASGNDEQF
>TRBV10-3|-|TRBJ2-2|12
AISPRGNTGELF
>TRBV28|-|TRBJ2-2|11
ASSDPTTGELF
>TRBV6-1|TRBD1|TRBJ1-2|11
ASSVQGAYGYT
>TRBV28|TRBD1|TRBJ2-5|12
ASSSTGGTETQY
>TRBV6-1|-|TRBJ2-7|11
ASSLTGSYEQY